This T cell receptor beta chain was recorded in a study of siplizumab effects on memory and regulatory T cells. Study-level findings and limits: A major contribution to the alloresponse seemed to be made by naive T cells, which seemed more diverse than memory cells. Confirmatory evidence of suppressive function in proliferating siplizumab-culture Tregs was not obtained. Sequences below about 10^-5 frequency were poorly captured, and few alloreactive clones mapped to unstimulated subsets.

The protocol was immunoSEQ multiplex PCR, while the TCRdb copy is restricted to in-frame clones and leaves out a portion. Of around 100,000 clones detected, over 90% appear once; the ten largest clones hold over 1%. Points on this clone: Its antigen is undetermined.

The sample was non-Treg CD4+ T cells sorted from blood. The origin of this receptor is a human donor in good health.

As DNA, the CDR3 is TGTGCCAGCAGCTTAGCGGGACGTAGCTCTGGAAACACCATATATTTT. Amino acid sequence: CASSLAGRSSGNTIYF. V and J are TRBV11-2 and TRBJ1-3; TRBD1 is a possible D gene (5 bases). This CDR3 is 16 amino acids long. Trimming shortened V by 1 base and J by 0 bases, and 10 bases separated the two germline ends. Per germline, CDR1 SGHAT and CDR2 FQNNGV.